The 28 T cell receptor beta chains given below trace back to one sample, sequenced in a study of blood T cell repertoires in COVID-19. Using immunoSEQ multiplex PCR, the repertoire was profiled, and TCRdb retains in-frame clones only, with some absent. The sample includes roughly 330,000 clones, 70% to 90% seen only once; the top ten take 4.5% to 7%. Material for sequencing was PBMCs or T cells enriched from blood (not recorded which). The source of these receptors is a woman aged 30 to 39 who had recovered from COVID-19.

The V gene is TRBV29-1, the J gene TRBJ1-2; 9 nucleotides line up with TRBD1. This CDR3 contains 14 residues. V was pared by 2 bases and J by 5 bases, with 6 bases of the junction left unmatched. The germline V gene encodes CDR1 SQVTM and CDR2 ANQGSEA. CDR3 DNA: TGCAGCGTTGAATGGGGACAGGGAGAATATGGCTACACCTTC. Translation: CSVEWGQGEYGYTF.

This chain connects TRBV19 to TRBJ1-6; D unclear. The CDR3 has 15 amino acids. The germline V gene has CDR1 LNHDA and CDR2 SQIVND (reference sequence). V shed 6 bases and J shed 11 bases, with 20 bases lying between them. The CDR3 DNA follows: TGTGCCAGTAGCGAGGCGGCAGGCGTCGGGGCACCCCTCCACTTT. This sequence encodes CASSEAAGVGAPLHF.

In DNA form, the CDR3 reads TGTGCCTGGAGTAGGCAGGGCGGTGGCTATGGCTACACCTTC. Translated, it gives CAWSRQGGGYGYTF. The V call is TRBV30, the J call TRBJ1-2, with D tentatively TRBD1 (5 bases). There are 14 residues in the CDR3. The V and J ends lost 2 bases and 4 bases respectively, with 14 bases between them. Germline V gene lookup returns CDR1 GTSNPN and CDR2 SVGIG (reference sequence).

This chain links TRBV5-6 with TRBJ1-5, with 10 bases that match TRBD1. V was clipped by 0 bases and J by 4 bases; unmatched bases: 1. This CDR3 comprises 15 residues. Germline CDR1 reads SGHDT; CDR2 reads YYEEEE. The CDR3: CASSLGQGANQPQHF. CDR3 bases: TGTGCCAGCAGCTTGGGACAGGGGGCTAATCAGCCCCAGCATTTT.

V is TRBV19 and J is TRBJ2-1; 7 bases fit TRBD1. Per germline, CDR1 LNHDA and CDR2 SQIVND (reference sequence). Trimming removed 2 bases from V and 6 bases from J; junction bases left unmatched: 10. The CDR3 has 16 amino acids. This CDR3 reads CASSITTRGQANEQFF. In DNA, the CDR3 is TGTGCCAGTAGTATAACAACTAGAGGACAGGCCAATGAGCAGTTCTTC.

This clone was observed a single time. This chain links TRBV29-1 with TRBJ1-2; 9 nucleotides align to TRBD1. The CDR3 loop spans 14 amino acids. Trimming took 2 bases from V and 7 from J; bases not matched to a gene: 8. Germline-derived CDR1 and CDR2 are SQVTM and ANQGSEA. The CDR3 DNA reads as TGCAGCGTTGAACTTGGCTGGACAGGGGTTGGCTACACCTTC. Residues: CSVELGWTGVGYTF.

The rearrangement links TRBV5-1 to TRBJ1-2; TRBD1 agrees at 11 bases. CDR1 is SGHRS and CDR2 is YFSETQ in the germline V gene. V lost 0 bases and J lost 7; bases outside the gene matches: 5. This CDR3 contains 15 residues. In DNA form, the CDR3 reads TGCGCCAGCAGCTTGGATGGACAGGGGGCTCGTGGCTACACCTTC. Protein product: CASSLDGQGARGYTF.

The CDR3 DNA follows: TGTGCCAGCAGAGGGGGGGGATCTAGCAATCAGCCCCAGCATTTT. Its protein product is CASRGGGSSNQPQHF. The chain uses TRBV2 and TRBJ1-5, with D possibly TRBD1 on 6 matching bases. Germline V gives CDR1 SNHLY, CDR2 FYNNEI. Between the trimmed V and J ends, which lost 6 bases and 0 bases, there was a span of 12 bases. The CDR3 covers 15 residues. Full variable domain (rest looked up from reference TRBV2 and TRBJ1-5): EPEVTQTPSHQVTQMGQEVILRCVPISNHLYFYWYRQILGQKVEFLVSFYNNEISEKSEIFDDQFSVERPDGSNFTLKIRSTKLEDSAMYFCASRGGGSSNQPQHFGDGTRLSIL.

This chain links TRBV7-8 with TRBJ1-4, with D unclear. Germline CDR1 is SGHVS and CDR2 is FQNEAQ. This CDR3 spans 13 amino acids. Trimming removed 4 bases at V and 4 bases at J, with 7 bases between. The DNA for the CDR3 is TGTGCCAGCAGCTCCGGGTTTAATGAAAAACTGTTTTTT. It is translated as CASSSGFNEKLFF.

V gene TRBV6-5 combines with J gene TRBJ1-2; D is undetermined. The CDR3 consists of 14 residues. Trimming left V 6 bases short and J 4 bases short, with 15 bases between. The germline V gene encodes CDR1 MNHEY and CDR2 SVGAGI. CDR3 coding DNA: TGTGCCAGCAGCATAGATTCTGGTACCTATGGCTACACCTTC. Residues: CASSIDSGTYGYTF.

The CDR3 region is CASSGFGELFF. DNA of the CDR3: TGTGCCAGTAGCGGGTTCGGGGAGCTGTTTTTT. The rearrangement joins TRBV19 to TRBJ2-2; D ambiguous. Trimming took off 6 bases at V and 7 bases at J, with 6 bases between the two ends. CDR3 length: 11 amino acids. Per the germline V gene, CDR1 is LNHDA and CDR2 is SQIVND (reference sequence).

The chain is built from TRBV9 and TRBJ2-7, with 11 bases fitting TRBD1. The CDR3 has 14 amino acids. Germline V gives CDR1 SGDLS, CDR2 YYNGEE. After removal of 3 bases from V and 6 bases from J, the junction contained 5 bases not matched to a gene. CDR3 residues: CASSGRTGGSEQYF. The CDR3 bases are TGTGCCAGCAGCGGTCGGACAGGGGGCTCCGAGCAGTACTTC.

The V and J genes are TRBV19 and TRBJ2-1, with TRBD1 identical over 7 bases. Germline assignment: CDR1 LNHDA and CDR2 SQIVND (reference sequence). V shed 3 bases, J shed 1 base, and the junction held 3 bases outside the gene matches. The CDR3 extends over 15 amino acids. The CDR3 region is CASSIADRSYNEQFF. In DNA form, the CDR3 reads TGTGCCAGTAGTATCGCGGACAGGTCCTACAATGAGCAGTTCTTC.

The chain has TRBV21-1 and TRBJ1-6. TRBV21-1 is recorded as a pseudogene. The CDR3 length is 16 residues. The CDR3 loop is CASSKLVGSWNSPLHF. The CDR3 DNA sequence: TGTGCCAGCAGCAAACTGGTTGGGAGTTGGAATTCACCCCTCCACTTT.

This chain links TRBV29-1 with TRBJ1-2, with 9 nucleotides matching TRBD1. CDR1 is SQVTM and CDR2 is ANQGSEA in the germline V gene. Losses at the gene ends were 2 bases for V and 7 bases for J; bases not matched to a gene: 8. The CDR3 contains 14 residues. CDR3 protein: CSVEPAQGAGGYTF. The CDR3 DNA follows: TGCAGCGTTGAACCAGCACAGGGGGCGGGTGGCTACACCTTC.

The chain is built from TRBV6-1 and TRBJ1-3; D not resolved. The V gene lost 2 bases and the J gene lost 0 bases, with 8 bases spanning the gap. This CDR3 comprises 15 residues. CDR1 and CDR2 from the germline V gene are MNHNS and SASEGT. The CDR3 here is CASSEFRHSGNTIYF. DNA of the CDR3: TGTGCCAGCAGTGAATTCAGACACTCTGGAAACACCATATATTTT.

The V and J genes are TRBV4-1 and TRBJ2-5, with TRBD1 identical over 8 bases. Trimming at V came to 0 bases and at J to 5 bases, leaving 8 bases not matched to a gene. Germline lookup yields CDR1 MGHRA and CDR2 YSYEKL. The length of the CDR3 is 16 residues. CDR3 in DNA: TGCGCCAGCAGCCAAGACAGGCAGGGGGCATCGGAGACCCAGTACTTC. This encodes CASSQDRQGASETQYF.

The V gene is TRBV5-1, the J gene TRBJ2-5; D unclear. The CDR3 is 14 amino acids. The germline V and J ends were trimmed by 0 bases and 5 bases, with 11 bases remaining between them. Germline values: CDR1 SGHRS, CDR2 YFSETQ. CDR3: CASSLAVTGETQYF. The CDR3 DNA reads TGCGCCAGCAGCTTGGCCGTAACGGGTGAGACCCAGTACTTC.

V is TRBV18 and J is TRBJ2-2; 7 nucleotides agree with TRBD2. Germline CDR1 and CDR2: KGHSH and LQKENI. Germline trimming cut 3 bases from V and 0 bases from J; bases unmatched to any gene: 7. The CDR3 runs 17 residues. CDR3 protein: CASSPSPGGSNTGELFF. The CDR3 region has the DNA TGTGCCAGCTCACCCTCTCCGGGGGGTTCGAACACCGGGGAGCTGTTTTTT. Full variable domain (rest looked up from reference TRBV18 and TRBJ2-2): NAGVMQNPRHLVRRRGQEARLRCSPMKGHSHVYWYRQLPEEGLKFMVYLQKENIIDESGMPKERFSAEFPKEGPSILRIQQVVRGDSAAYFCASSPSPGGSNTGELFFGEGSRLTVL.

Regarding this clone: The same CDR3 can be traced to other DNA sequences in this sample. CDR3: CASSPGQGYGYTF. The CDR3 DNA is TGTGCCAGCAGCCCCGGACAGGGCTATGGCTACACCTTC. The chain couples TRBV3-1 (or the pseudogene TRBV3-2) to TRBJ1-2, with 8 bases that match TRBD1. V trimming: 4 bases; J trimming: 4 bases; junction bases outside the gene matches: 2. The CDR3 length is 13 residues. Per germline, CDR1 LGHDT and CDR2 YNNKEL (reference sequence).

The genes are TRBV29-1 and TRBJ2-3, with a possible D match to TRBD2 (7 bases). Germline V gene sequence: CDR1 SQVTM, CDR2 ANQGSEA. Deletions cut 5 bases from V and 0 bases from J, with 18 bases between. The CDR3 runs 16 residues. The chain's CDR3 is CSVKGGGRFSTDTQYF. The CDR3 DNA reads as TGCAGCGTTAAGGGGGGGGGCCGGTTTAGCACAGATACGCAGTATTTT.

The chain has TRBV11-2 and TRBJ2-7; a possible D gene is TRBD2 (5 bases). The CDR3 length is 14 residues. Germline CDR1 is SGHAT and CDR2 is FQNNGV. V was cut by 4 bases and J by 1 base, with 11 bases left in between. The DNA of the CDR3 is TGTGCCAGCAGCTCCAAGCGGACTTCCTACGAGCAGTACTTC. This sequence encodes CASSSKRTSYEQYF.

This clone was seen more than once but under ten times. This chain connects TRBV18 to TRBJ2-2; 7 bases match TRBD1. This CDR3 has 15 amino acids. Germline trimming cut 2 bases from V and 0 bases from J; bases unmatched to any gene: 0. Germline V gene data show CDR1 as KGHSH and CDR2 as LQKENI. CDR3 sequence: CASSPGQANTGELFF. The CDR3 nucleotides are TGTGCCAGCTCACCAGGACAGGCGAACACCGGGGAGCTGTTTTTT.

The CDR3 loop is CASTAGDIQYF. DNA for the CDR3: TGTGCCAGTACGGCAGGGGACATTCAGTACTTC. The chain links TRBV19 to TRBJ2-4; a weak D match, TRBD1 (6 bases). Trimming stripped 7 bases from V and 8 bases from J, with 9 bases between. In germline, CDR1 is LNHDA, CDR2 SQIVND (reference sequence). The CDR3 is 11 residues long. Full variable domain (rest looked up from reference TRBV19 and TRBJ2-4): DGGITQSPKYLFRKEGQNVTLSCEQNLNHDAMYWYRQDPGQGLRLIYYSQIVNDFQKGDIAEGYSVSREKKESFPLTVTSAQKNPTAFYLCASTAGDIQYFGAGTRLSVL.

This chain links TRBV12-3 or TRBV12-4 with TRBJ1-4; D is uncertain. The V end was cut by 4 bases, the J end by 7 bases, with 7 bases between. This CDR3 comprises 12 residues. CDR3 region: CASSSVFEKLFF. The CDR3, as DNA: TGTGCCAGCAGTTCCGTGTTTGAAAAACTGTTTTTT.

The rearrangement uses TRBV7-3 and TRBJ2-1; D remains unclear. CDR3 size: 14 residues. Germline V gives CDR1 SGHTA, CDR2 FQGTGA. Trimming stripped 0 bases from V and 10 bases from J, with 13 bases between. CDR3 sequence reads: CASSLTLAGREQFF. The CDR3 DNA follows: TGTGCCAGCAGCTTAACGCTCGCTGGCAGGGAGCAGTTCTTC.

J is TRBJ2-1 and V is TRBV5-5; D is unclear. Trimming removed 2 bases from V and 8 bases from J, with 11 bases in between. Germline CDR1 is SGHKS and CDR2 is YYEKEE (reference sequence). The CDR3 totals 13 residues. The CDR3 here is CASSLNSQDEQFF. The DNA of the CDR3 is TGTGCCAGCAGCTTAAACTCCCAGGATGAGCAGTTCTTC.

This chain uses TRBV5-1 with TRBJ1-1; D perhaps matches TRBD1 (6 bases). Germline V gene sequence: CDR1 SGHRS, CDR2 YFSETQ. V was trimmed by 5 bases and J by 3 bases, leaving 14 bases between them. The CDR3 is 14 residues long. As DNA, the CDR3 is TGCGCCAGCAGTGCGGACAGATCCGACACTGAAGCTTTCTTT. This encodes CASSADRSDTEAFF.